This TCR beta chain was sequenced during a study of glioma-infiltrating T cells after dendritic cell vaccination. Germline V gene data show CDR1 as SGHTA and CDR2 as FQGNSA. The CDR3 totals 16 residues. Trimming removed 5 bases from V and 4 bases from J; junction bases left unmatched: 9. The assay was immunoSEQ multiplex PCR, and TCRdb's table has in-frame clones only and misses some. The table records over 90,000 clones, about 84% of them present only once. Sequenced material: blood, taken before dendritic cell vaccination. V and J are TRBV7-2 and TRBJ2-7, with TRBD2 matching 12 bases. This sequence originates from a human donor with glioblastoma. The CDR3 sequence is CASSREPTSGSYEQYF. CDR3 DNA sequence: TGTGCCAGCAGCCGCGAACCGACTAGCGGGAGTTACGAGCAGTACTTC.